This section outlines one T cell receptor (beta chain) sequence together with its context. Antigen: not known. Naive CD8+ T lymphocytes were specified as CD45RO-CCR7+CD27+CD95-. UMI-labeled 5' RACE yielded the TRB cDNA libraries. After re-calling the 5' RACE reads, TCRdb lists one entry per CDR3 protein, DNA absent. This sample's clone table lists about 150,000 distinct CDR3 sequences. This sample stems from a study of CXCR3-negative and CXCR3-positive naive CD8 T cells. For the study at large: Per library, roughly 1.6 +/- 0.3 million reads; 140 million or so TRB reads overall.

The germline V gene encodes CDR1 MDHEN and CDR2 SYDVKM. The CDR3 spans 12 residues. Study outcomes and limitations: Diversity proved comparably high across both naive subsets and much lower in memory CD8+ cells. Researchers report that CXCR3-positive naive cells carry more hydrophobic TRB CDR3s than CXCR3-negative naive cells.

Sequenced: naive CXCR3+ CD8+ T cells from blood. Sample subset: CD45RO-CCR7+CD27+CD95- naive CD8+ T cells expressing CXCR3 (TNR3+). The chain uses TRBV28 and TRBJ2-7. The source is a human donor in good health. Some clones in this sample may be carry-over from other donors' samples. The CDR3 sequence: CASSFIRYEQYF.